The 22 T cell receptor beta chains reported below all come from one sample, sequenced in a study of CD8 T cells in Susac syndrome. About 0.45 to 1 ug RNA was reverse transcribed with random hexamers. TCRdb used MiXCR to reprocess the immunoSEQ multiplex PCR reads, holding one entry per CDR3 protein. The sample lists about 240,000 distinct CDR3 sequences; almost 97% were seen once. Sequencing used CD4+ T cells from PBMCs. The receptors shown here come from a human donor with Susac syndrome.

Turning to this clonotype: Mismatch with germline at one junction end may stem from a read error. V usage is TRBV7-7 and J usage is TRBJ1-4; the match to TRBD1 covers 7 bases. This CDR3 is built from 15 residues. Per germline, CDR1 SSHAT and CDR2 FNYEAQ (reference sequence). CDR3 DNA: TGTGCTAGCAGCCCAGGACAGGCAAAAGGGGAAAAACTGTTTTTT. Amino acid sequence: CASSPGQAKGEKLFF.

This chain joins TRBV20-1 and TRBJ1-2, with D unclear. The CDR3 contains 11 residues. V gave up 3 bases and J gave up 4 bases, with 6 bases separating them. Germline V gives CDR1 DFQATT, CDR2 SNEGSKA (reference sequence). The chain's CDR3 is CSASSGYGYTF. DNA for the CDR3: TGCAGTGCTAGCTCCGGCTATGGCTACACCTTC.

This chain links TRBV3-1 with TRBJ1-2; D might be TRBD1 (6 bases). Germline V gene data show CDR1 as LGHDT and CDR2 as YNNKEL (reference sequence). Trimming removed 5 bases at V and 4 bases at J, with 20 bases between. The CDR3 consists of 16 residues. The CDR3, as DNA: TGTGCCAGCAGCTCCTGGACAGCGAAAGACATCTATGGCTACACCTTC. Amino acids: CASSSWTAKDIYGYTF.

The chain is built from TRBV9 and TRBJ2-3; no clear D. V lost 0 bases, J lost 0 bases, and 5 bases lay in between. Germline assignment: CDR1 SGDLS and CDR2 YYNGEE. The CDR3 covers 14 residues. In DNA form, the CDR3 reads TGTGCCAGCAGCGTAGGACTTAGCACAGATACGCAGTATTTT. Translation: CASSVGLSTDTQYF.

The CDR3 sequence is CAWGAGVETQYF. In DNA, the CDR3 is TGTGCCTGGGGGGCGGGGGTGGAGACCCAGTACTTC. The chain employs TRBV30 and TRBJ2-5; TRBD2 aligns across 7 bases. V lost 5 bases and J lost 5; bases outside the gene matches: 5. This CDR3 has 12 amino acids. Germline V lookup: CDR1 GTSNPN, CDR2 SVGIG (reference sequence). Looking up the rest from reference TRBV30 and TRBJ2-5 gives the full variable domain: SQTIHQWPATLVQPVGSPLSLECTVEGTSNPNLYWYRQAAGRGLQLLFYSVGIGQISSEVPQNLSASRPQDRQFILSSKKLLLSDSGFYLCAWGAGVETQYFGPGTRLLVL.

The chain combines TRBV4-1 with TRBJ2-1; D tentatively fits TRBD1 or TRBD2 (6 bases each). V lost 3 bases, J lost 12 bases, and 9 bases lay in between. Germline V gene lookup returns CDR1 MGHRA and CDR2 YSYEKL. This CDR3 is 11 amino acids long. CDR3 in DNA: TGCGCCAGCAGCCATGAGGGGGGGCAGTTCTTC. Its protein is CASSHEGGQFF.

The CDR3 protein is CATSASTATSTDTQYF. The CDR3 DNA reads TGTGCCACCAGTGCCTCAACAGCGACTAGCACAGATACGCAGTATTTT. This chain links TRBV24-1 with TRBJ2-3; D is ambiguous. Germline V CDR1 and CDR2: KGHDR, SFDVKD. The CDR3 runs to 16 residues. V lost 5 bases to trimming and J lost 0 bases, with 14 bases between them.

The chain combines TRBV28 with TRBJ1-1; tentative D call: TRBD1 (6 bases). This CDR3 is 13 amino acids long. Germline V lookup: CDR1 MDHEN, CDR2 SYDVKM. V was cut by 7 bases and J by 4 bases, with 13 bases left in between. The CDR3 reads CASTEQGSTEAFF. The CDR3, as DNA: TGTGCCAGCACGGAGCAGGGGAGCACTGAAGCTTTCTTT.

This chain uses TRBV20-1 with TRBJ2-1; D is unresolved. The CDR3 sequence is 12 residues long. Germline CDR1 and CDR2: DFQATT and SNEGSKA (reference sequence). The V end lost 4 bases, the J end lost 5 bases, and 9 bases lay between the germline ends. The CDR3 loop is CSATDGNNEQFF. For the CDR3, the DNA is TGCAGTGCTACCGATGGGAACAATGAGCAGTTCTTC.

This chain uses TRBV29-1 with TRBJ1-2, with 10 bases lining up with TRBD1. Per the germline V gene, CDR1 is SQVTM and CDR2 is ANQGSEA. The CDR3 loop spans 15 amino acids. With 7 bases clipped from V and 3 bases from J, the junction kept 11 bases outside the gene matches. The DNA for the CDR3 is TGCAGCGGCTTAAGACAGGGGGCGGCGGACTATGGCTACACCTTC. Its translation: CSGLRQGAADYGYTF.

The chain links TRBV12-3 or TRBV12-4 to TRBJ1-1, with 7 bases identical to TRBD1. The CDR3 runs 15 residues. V shed 3 bases, J shed 3 bases, and the junction held 7 bases outside the gene matches. The CDR3 DNA follows: TGTGCCAGCAGTTTGGAACCAGGGGGACACACTGAAGCTTTCTTT. Protein sequence: CASSLEPGGHTEAFF.

The V and J genes are TRBV19 and TRBJ1-1; D is unclear. Trimming shortened V by 10 bases and J by 5 bases, and 17 bases separated the two germline ends. This CDR3 has 13 amino acids. Germline V gene data show CDR1 as LNHDA and CDR2 as SQIVND (reference sequence). The CDR3 sequence is CATSKRERTEAFF. For the CDR3, the DNA is TGTGCCACGTCGAAAAGGGAAAGGACTGAAGCTTTCTTT.

V gene TRBV29-1 combines with J gene TRBJ1-2, with a possible D match to TRBD1 (5 bases). The CDR3 loop spans 14 amino acids. Trimming cost V 5 bases and J 4 bases, with 17 bases left between them. Per germline, CDR1 SQVTM and CDR2 ANQGSEA. CDR3 coding DNA: TGCAGCGTTCAAACCGCAGGGATGGGCTATGGCTACACCTTC. Protein: CSVQTAGMGYGYTF.

The rearrangement links TRBV29-1 to TRBJ2-2; D uncertain. This CDR3 region has 15 residues. Germline CDR1 and CDR2: SQVTM and ANQGSEA. V dropped 5 bases and J dropped 2 bases, with 15 bases sitting between them. CDR3 amino acids: CSVTRTAFNTGELFF. The CDR3 coding sequence is TGCAGCGTTACCAGGACGGCCTTTAACACCGGGGAGCTGTTTTTT.

CDR3 region: CASTPWGSGANVLTF. CDR3 DNA: TGTGCCAGCACCCCGTGGGGATCTGGGGCCAACGTCCTGACTTTC. The chain is built from TRBV5-6 and TRBJ2-6; D ambiguous. The V gene's germline CDR1 is SGHDT and CDR2 YYEEEE. Between the trimmed V and J ends, which lost 6 bases and 1 base, there was a span of 11 bases. The CDR3 has 15 amino acids.

This sequence joins TRBV5-1 and TRBJ2-5; D call uncertain. Trimming took 1 base from V and 5 from J, leaving 6 bases between them. Germline CDR1 reads SGHRS; CDR2 reads YFSETQ. This CDR3 contains 12 residues. CDR3 residues: CASSLRWETQYF. The CDR3, as DNA: TGCGCCAGCAGCTTGCGTTGGGAGACCCAGTACTTC.

This chain links TRBV2 with TRBJ2-7; 7 bases line up with TRBD2. The CDR3 contains 13 residues. The V segment lost 6 bases and the J segment 5 bases; nucleotides outside the gene matches: 7. Germline V gene lookup returns CDR1 SNHLY and CDR2 FYNNEI. The CDR3 region is CASRQLAGNEQYF. The DNA for the CDR3 is TGTGCCAGCAGGCAGTTAGCGGGTAACGAGCAGTACTTC.

The chain carries TRBV6-2 or TRBV6-3 and TRBJ2-1, with TRBD1 matching over 9 bases. In germline, CDR1 is MNHEY, CDR2 SVGEGT. V shed 0 bases and J 9 bases; nucleotides not matched to a gene: 21. The CDR3 length is 20 residues. CDR3 sequence (DNA): TGTGCCAGCAGTTACTCGGAGCTCCGTCTACCCGGGACAGGGTCGACTGAGCAGTTCTTC. It specifies CASSYSELRLPGTGSTEQFF.

This clonotype was seen more than once but under ten times. The V gene is TRBV20-1, the J gene TRBJ2-6; unclear D gene. This CDR3 is built from 12 residues. Germline CDR1 and CDR2: DFQATT and SNEGSKA (reference sequence). V was trimmed by 7 bases and J by 1 base, leaving 5 bases between them. CDR3 DNA: TGCAGTGGTGCGTCTGGGGCCAACGTCCTGACTTTC. It translates to CSGASGANVLTF.

The rearrangement links TRBV20-1 to TRBJ1-1; D remains unclear. Germline V gene lookup returns CDR1 DFQATT and CDR2 SNEGSKA (reference sequence). The CDR3 covers 13 residues. Trimming took 3 bases from V and 6 from J, leaving 14 bases between them. The chain's CDR3 is CSASRSGAAEAFF. The CDR3 DNA follows: TGCAGTGCTAGTAGGTCGGGAGCCGCTGAAGCTTTCTTT.

The chain uses TRBV3-1 and TRBJ1-4, with a weak D call TRBD1 (6 bases). Germline CDR1 is LGHDT and CDR2 is YNNKEL (reference sequence). V was trimmed by 2 bases and J by 8 bases, leaving 15 bases between them. CDR3 length equals 15 residues. The CDR3 spells CASSQTGRFAEKLFF. The CDR3 DNA follows: TGTGCCAGCAGCCAAACAGGGCGATTTGCGGAAAAACTGTTTTTT.

The rearrangement links TRBV12-3 or TRBV12-4 to TRBJ2-6; no firm D call. V dropped 3 bases and J dropped 1 base, with 10 bases sitting between them. The CDR3 runs to 16 residues. The CDR3 is CASSFRWASGANVLTF. The DNA of the CDR3 is TGTGCCAGCAGTTTTAGGTGGGCATCTGGGGCCAACGTCCTGACTTTC.